The 24 T cell receptor beta chains presented below share a single source sample, sequenced in a study of CD8 T cells in Susac syndrome (dated by TCRdb to between 2019 and 2020). Libraries were built with the immunoSEQ multiplex PCR assay. RNA was extracted with the RNeasy kit and roughly 0.45 to 1 ug was reverse transcribed using random hexamers. The raw public reads went through TCRdb reprocessing: fastp at Q25, MiXCR clone calling, in-frame beta chains kept. Every entry covers one CDR3 protein and lists the most common genes and DNA from its rows. The sample table shows hundreds of thousands of distinct CDR3 sequences, and 89% are seen once. Around 0.18% of the sample goes to the ten largest clones. Sequencing was done on a sample of CD8+ T cells from PBMCs. These receptors were taken from a human donor with multiple sclerosis.

This sequence joins TRBV7-8 and TRBJ1-6, with D hard to call. V lost 5 bases and J lost 0, with 14 bases in between. This CDR3 is 17 amino acids long. Looked up from germline, CDR1 is SGHVS and CDR2 is FQNEAQ. CDR3 sequence (DNA): TGTGCCAGCAGCCCCACTTCGGGGAGCTCCTATAATTCACCCCTCCACTTT. Translated: CASSPTSGSSYNSPLHF.

The CDR3 DNA follows: TGTGCCAGCAGCTTAGCTTACAGGGTTGGAAAGACCCAGTACTTC. This encodes CASSLAYRVGKTQYF. The rearrangement links TRBV11-2 to TRBJ2-5; D may be TRBD1 (6 bases). V lost 1 base to trimming and J lost 6 bases, with 15 bases between them. Germline values: CDR1 SGHAT, CDR2 FQNNGV. The CDR3 runs 15 residues.

Here the CDR3 DNA reads TGCGCCAGTAAGATAGTAGCTCAAGCTAACTACGAGCAGTACTTC. Its protein product is CASKIVAQANYEQYF. The J gene is TRBJ2-7, the V gene TRBV5-1; D uncertain. The V gene lost 8 bases and the J gene lost 3 bases, with 21 bases spanning the gap. Per the germline V gene, CDR1 is SGHRS and CDR2 is YFSETQ. This CDR3 spans 15 amino acids.

The chain employs TRBV6-4 and TRBJ2-3, with D tentatively TRBD2 (6 bases). This CDR3 is 15 amino acids long. CDR1 and CDR2 from the germline V gene are MRHNA and SNTAGT. V was clipped by 0 bases and J by 2 bases, with 9 bases between them. The CDR3 nucleotides are TGTGCCAGCAGTGACTCTAGCGGTAACACAGATACGCAGTATTTT. Translated, it gives CASSDSSGNTDTQYF.

J is TRBJ1-4 and V is TRBV4-3; D is uncertain. Trimming cost V 3 bases and J 4 bases, with 9 bases left between them. This CDR3 spans 14 amino acids. Germline CDR1 reads LGHNA; CDR2 reads YSLEER. The CDR3 is CASSQPSYNEKLFF. CDR3 DNA sequence: TGCGCCAGCAGCCAGCCCTCCTATAATGAAAAACTGTTTTTT.

This sequence joins TRBV20-1 and TRBJ2-5; no definite D call. Between the trimmed V and J ends, which lost 5 bases and 2 bases, there was a span of 12 bases. CDR1 is DFQATT, CDR2 SNEGSKA, per germline (reference sequence). CDR3 length: 13 residues. As DNA, the CDR3 is TGCAGTGCTCCCCGTGGGGAACAAGAGACCCAGTACTTC. Translating gives CSAPRGEQETQYF.

The chain joins TRBV28 to TRBJ1-2; weak D call: TRBD1 (5 bases). CDR3 length: 15 residues. The V gene lost 1 base and the J gene lost 6 bases, with 15 bases spanning the gap. Looked up from germline, CDR1 is MDHEN and CDR2 is SYDVKM. The CDR3 sequence is CASSLSGFPTDGYTF. The CDR3 nucleotides read TGTGCCAGCAGTTTATCAGGGTTCCCTACCGATGGCTACACCTTC.

The rearrangement uses TRBV7-8 and TRBJ2-7; 9 nucleotides match TRBD1. J lost 3 bases, V lost 1 base, and 13 bases had no gene match. The CDR3 is 18 residues long. Germline V gene sequence: CDR1 SGHVS, CDR2 FQNEAQ. CDR3 residues: CASSLDRKSGTGYYEQYF. DNA for the CDR3: TGTGCCAGCAGCTTAGATCGTAAATCCGGGACAGGGTACTACGAGCAGTACTTC.

The chain is built from TRBV19 and TRBJ1-1; D unresolved. With 3 bases removed from V and 2 bases from J, the gap between germline ends came to 7 bases. This CDR3 is 13 amino acids long. Germline V gene lookup returns CDR1 LNHDA and CDR2 SQIVND (reference sequence). The CDR3 region has the DNA TGTGCCAGTAGTATGCACGGCAACACTGAAGCTTTCTTT. It specifies CASSMHGNTEAFF.

The J gene is TRBJ2-7, the V gene TRBV7-9; D may be TRBD1 (5 bases). CDR3 length equals 15 residues. The germline gives CDR1 SEHNR, CDR2 FQNEAQ (reference sequence). V was shortened by 5 bases and J by 1 base, with 15 bases between the two germline ends. The CDR3 sequence: CASSRLDKLSYEQYF. CDR3 in DNA: TGTGCCAGCAGCCGATTGGACAAACTTTCCTACGAGCAGTACTTC.

The chain is built from TRBV4-3 and TRBJ2-7; D is undetermined. The CDR3 consists of 16 residues. Germline CDR1 LGHNA, CDR2 YSLEER. V lost 4 bases and J lost 3, with 19 bases in between. CDR3 nucleotides: TGCGCCAGCAGCCCTACACAGACGGTCTCCTTCTACGAGCAGTACTTC. This translates into CASSPTQTVSFYEQYF.

The chain couples TRBV20-1 to TRBJ2-2; 10 bases line up with TRBD2. The CDR3 loop spans 14 amino acids. Trimming removed 5 bases from V and 7 bases from J; junction bases left unmatched: 7. Germline loops: CDR1 DFQATT, CDR2 SNEGSKA (reference sequence). The CDR3 nucleotides read TGCAGTGCTTTGAGCGGGAGGGCCGTCGGGGAGCTGTTTTTT. Translation: CSALSGRAVGELFF.

V gene TRBV4-3 combines with J gene TRBJ2-5; a possible D gene is TRBD1 (6 bases). This CDR3 has 14 residues. Germline loops: CDR1 LGHNA, CDR2 YSLEER. Trimming pared 0 bases from V and 4 bases from J, leaving 9 bases between. The CDR3 DNA follows: TGCGCCAGCAGCCAAGATTGGGGGCTAGAGACCCAGTACTTC. Its translation: CASSQDWGLETQYF.

The rearrangement links TRBV27 to TRBJ2-7; 8 nucleotides agree with TRBD2. Trimming removed 5 bases from V and 3 bases from J; junction bases left unmatched: 6. CDR1 and CDR2 (germline): MNHEY, SMNVEV (reference sequence). CDR3 size: 14 residues. CDR3 protein: CASSQTGTSYEQYF. The CDR3 coding sequence is TGTGCCAGCAGTCAGACCGGGACTAGCTACGAGCAGTACTTC.

The rearrangement joins TRBV5-1 to TRBJ2-3, with 8 bases matching TRBD2. This CDR3 is 17 amino acids long. The V and J ends lost 1 base and 3 bases, in that order; junction bases with no gene match: 10. The germline V gene has CDR1 SGHRS and CDR2 YFSETQ. The CDR3 is CASSLLTSGSGTDTQYF. The CDR3 coding sequence is TGCGCCAGCAGCTTGTTGACCAGCGGGAGTGGTACAGATACGCAGTATTTT.

The V call is TRBV20-1, the J call TRBJ2-3; 8 bases agree with TRBD2. Germline lookup yields CDR1 DFQATT and CDR2 SNEGSKA (reference sequence). V lost 4 bases, J lost 3 bases, and 9 bases stayed unmatched. This CDR3 contains 15 residues. The CDR3 DNA sequence: TGCAGTGCTATTTCTGGAGCGGGAGCTACAGATACGCAGTATTTT. This gives the protein CSAISGAGATDTQYF.

The J gene is TRBJ2-1, the V gene TRBV30; 7 positions match TRBD1. V lost 1 base, J lost 1 base, and 1 base stayed unmatched. The CDR3 contains 14 residues. CDR1 is GTSNPN and CDR2 is SVGIG in the germline V gene (reference sequence). The CDR3 nucleotides read TGTGCCTGGAGTGCGGGACAGTCCTACAATGAGCAGTTCTTC. As protein: CAWSAGQSYNEQFF.

The chain combines TRBV20-1 with TRBJ2-6, with 9 bases matching TRBD1. V lost 0 bases and J lost 0; bases outside the gene matches: 12. The germline V gene has CDR1 DFQATT and CDR2 SNEGSKA (reference sequence). The CDR3 is 20 residues long. Here the CDR3 reads CSARDLLDGTGSSGANVLTF. In nucleotides, the CDR3 is TGCAGTGCTAGAGACCTGCTTGATGGGACAGGGAGCTCTGGGGCCAACGTCCTGACTTTC.

V is TRBV2 and J is TRBJ1-4, with D perhaps matching TRBD1 (5 bases). The CDR3 loop spans 13 amino acids. V was clipped by 7 bases and J by 8 bases, with 14 bases between them. Germline values: CDR1 SNHLY, CDR2 FYNNEI. CDR3 sequence (DNA): TGTGCCAGCACGGGGCCAATGGACGAAAAACTGTTTTTT. Its protein is CASTGPMDEKLFF. Full variable domain (remainder filled in from reference TRBV2 and TRBJ1-4): EPEVTQTPSHQVTQMGQEVILRCVPISNHLYFYWYRQILGQKVEFLVSFYNNEISEKSEIFDDQFSVERPDGSNFTLKIRSTKLEDSAMYFCASTGPMDEKLFFGSGTQLSVL.

The rearrangement joins TRBV9 to TRBJ2-7; 9 bases are shared with TRBD1. The CDR3 runs 15 residues. J gave up 6 bases and V 4 bases, and 11 bases lay outside the gene matches. Germline V gene lookup returns CDR1 SGDLS and CDR2 YYNGEE. The CDR3 loop is CASSPAGTGFIEQYF. CDR3 nucleotides: TGTGCCAGCAGCCCGGCCGGGACAGGGTTCATCGAGCAGTACTTC.

The CDR3 region is CASSQEVQGNTEAFF. The DNA of the CDR3 is TGTGCCAGCAGCCAAGAAGTTCAGGGAAACACTGAAGCTTTCTTT. The rearrangement uses TRBV4-2 and TRBJ1-1, with a tentative D call TRBD1 (5 bases). The germline gives CDR1 LGHNA, CDR2 YNFKEQ. Trimming removed 0 bases from V and 2 bases from J, with 10 bases in between. The CDR3 contains 15 residues.

The V call is TRBV9, the J call TRBJ2-5; either TRBD1 or TRBD2 may supply D (5 bases each). Per germline, CDR1 SGDLS and CDR2 YYNGEE. The ends were cut back, 3 bases at V and 5 bases at J, with 20 bases in the middle. The CDR3 has 16 amino acids. The DNA for the CDR3 is TGTGCCAGCAGCGCGCCATCCGGGACCCTCGAGGAGACCCAGTACTTC. Translating it yields CASSAPSGTLEETQYF.

V is TRBV24-1 and J is TRBJ2-2; D gene uncertain. V dropped 6 bases and J dropped 10 bases, with 11 bases sitting between them. Germline values: CDR1 KGHDR, CDR2 SFDVKD. The CDR3 length is 12 residues. CDR3 amino acids: CATSPSNAELFF. Here the CDR3 DNA reads TGTGCCACCAGTCCCTCCAACGCGGAGCTGTTTTTT.

The gene calls are TRBV2 and TRBJ1-2; no reliable D call. This CDR3 comprises 13 residues. V was clipped by 7 bases and J by 4 bases, with 13 bases between them. Germline V lookup: CDR1 SNHLY, CDR2 FYNNEI. CDR3 loop: CASTVYSFYGYTF. The CDR3, as DNA: TGTGCCAGCACGGTTTATAGCTTCTATGGCTACACCTTC.